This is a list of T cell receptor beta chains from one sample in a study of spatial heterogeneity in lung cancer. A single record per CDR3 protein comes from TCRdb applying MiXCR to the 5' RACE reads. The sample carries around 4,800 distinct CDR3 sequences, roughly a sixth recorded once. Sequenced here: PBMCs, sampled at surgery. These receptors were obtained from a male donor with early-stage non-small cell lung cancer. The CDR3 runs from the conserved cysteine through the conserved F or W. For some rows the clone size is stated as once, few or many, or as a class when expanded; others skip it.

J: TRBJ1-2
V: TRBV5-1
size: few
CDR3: CASSDETGDGYTF

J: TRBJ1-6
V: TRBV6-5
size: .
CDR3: CASSWGGARNSPLHF

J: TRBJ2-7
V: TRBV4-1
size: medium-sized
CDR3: CASSQGLGRIYEQYF

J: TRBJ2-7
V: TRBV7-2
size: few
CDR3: CASSLSSGSYEQYF

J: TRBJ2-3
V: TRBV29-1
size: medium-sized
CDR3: CSVAGADTQYF

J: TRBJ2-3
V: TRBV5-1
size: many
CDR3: CASSLDHNTDTQYF

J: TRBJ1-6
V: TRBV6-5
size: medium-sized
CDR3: CASSWRGARNSPLHF

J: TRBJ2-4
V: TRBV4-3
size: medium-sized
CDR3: CASSQEPGGLAKNIQYF

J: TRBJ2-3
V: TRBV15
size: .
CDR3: CAISGLNTDKQYF

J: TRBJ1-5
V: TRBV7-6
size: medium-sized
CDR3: CASSVWDRTCISRNQPQHF

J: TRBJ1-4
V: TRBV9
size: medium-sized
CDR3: CASSVRPNNEKLFF

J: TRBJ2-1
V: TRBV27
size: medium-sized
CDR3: CATRGYRGYEQFF

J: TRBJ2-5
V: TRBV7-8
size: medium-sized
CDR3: CASSLPGQVVETQYF

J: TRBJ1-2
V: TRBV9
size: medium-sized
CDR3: CASSVEGTGYGYTF

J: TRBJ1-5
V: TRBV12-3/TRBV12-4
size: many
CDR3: CASSLVQGAPEAQHF

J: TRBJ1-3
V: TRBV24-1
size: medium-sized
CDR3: CATSDLQSGHKGNTIYF

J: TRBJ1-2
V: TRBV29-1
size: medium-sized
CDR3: CSAKQGIGYTF

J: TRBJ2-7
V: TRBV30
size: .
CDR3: CAWSYTTYEQYF

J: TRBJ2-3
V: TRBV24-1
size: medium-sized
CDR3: CATSAITEGLGTDTQYF

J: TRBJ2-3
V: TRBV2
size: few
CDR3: CASSGSPGGGKGTDTQYF

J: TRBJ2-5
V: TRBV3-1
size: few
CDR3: CASSQDQGKETQYF

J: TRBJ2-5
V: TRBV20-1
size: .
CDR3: CSANIPSGSQETQYF

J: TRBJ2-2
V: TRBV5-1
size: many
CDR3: CASSPKTGANTGELFF

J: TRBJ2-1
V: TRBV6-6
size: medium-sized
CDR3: CASNPWAGAGDNEQFF

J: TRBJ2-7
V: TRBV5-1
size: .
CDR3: CASSLGTGSHEQYF

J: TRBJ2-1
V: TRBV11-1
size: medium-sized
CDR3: CASSLQTLRSEQFF

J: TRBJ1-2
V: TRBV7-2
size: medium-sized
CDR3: CASSLAVGSGQDYGYTF

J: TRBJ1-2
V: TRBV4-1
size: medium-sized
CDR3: CASSLGGDSAYGYTF

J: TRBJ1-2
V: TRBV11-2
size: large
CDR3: CASSPPGSGQGYYGYTF

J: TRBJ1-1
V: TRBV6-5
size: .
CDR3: CASSLGTGNTEAFF

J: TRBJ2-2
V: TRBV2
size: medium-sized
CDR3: CASNGQGGTGELFF

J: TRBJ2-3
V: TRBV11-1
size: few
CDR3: CASSLNQQNTDTQYF

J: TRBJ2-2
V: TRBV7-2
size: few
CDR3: CASSPRGGPNTGELFF

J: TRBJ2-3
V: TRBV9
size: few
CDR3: CASSVLDRVADTQYF

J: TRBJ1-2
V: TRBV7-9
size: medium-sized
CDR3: CASSRSTGIYGYTF

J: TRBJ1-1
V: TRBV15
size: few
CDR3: CATSRDGGRTTETEAFF

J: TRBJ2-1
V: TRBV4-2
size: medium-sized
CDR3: CASSQVEETYNEQFF

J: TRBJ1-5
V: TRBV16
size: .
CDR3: CASRVVAGPGQPQHF

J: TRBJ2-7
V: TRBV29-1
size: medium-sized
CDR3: CSVDSGFENEQYF

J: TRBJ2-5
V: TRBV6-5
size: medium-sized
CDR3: CASSYSSSGGSETQYF

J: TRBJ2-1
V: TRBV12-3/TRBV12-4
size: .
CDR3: CASSLRLVFYEQFF

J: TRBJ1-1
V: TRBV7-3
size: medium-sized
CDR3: CASSQKRVGETEAFF

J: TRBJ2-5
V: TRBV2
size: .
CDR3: CASSDLGSFQETQYF

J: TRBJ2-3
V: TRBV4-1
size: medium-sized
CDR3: CASQSGGADTQYF

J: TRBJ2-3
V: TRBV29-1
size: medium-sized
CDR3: CSVFLSGTGGPDTQYF

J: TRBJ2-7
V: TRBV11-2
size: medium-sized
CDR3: CASSLASSGYEQYF

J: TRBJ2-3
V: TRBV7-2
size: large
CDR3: CASGGTSGNTQYF